This TCR beta chain emerged from a study of cytomegalovirus exposure and HLA in healthy donors. Findings and caveats of the study: Specific recognition of CMV antigens was confirmed in vitro for three chains (all CMV-associated). Further analysis, carried out later, found HLA-associated TCR beta chains more clonally expanded than equally common other chains. Reports showed the classifier diagnosing cytomegalovirus status with high specificity and sensitivity. An analysis done earlier found most TCR beta V segments productive about 87% or about 30% of the time.

Comment on this clone: Its antigen remains unidentified.

The PCR employed 60 Vbeta primers together with 13 Jbeta primers. Assay: immunoSEQ multiplex PCR; the TCRdb copy retains only in-frame clones and omits some. This sample has roughly 160,000 clones; around 80% occur once, and the top ten carry 1%. Trimming left V 4 bases short and J 2 bases short, with 8 bases between. Germline CDR1 is SGHNT and CDR2 is YENEEA. The CDR3 is 13 amino acids. The chain has TRBV11-3 and TRBJ2-5, with D perhaps matching TRBD2 (6 bases). The receptor comes from a woman aged 45 to 65 in good health and CMV-seropositive. The sample consisted of PBMCs. The CDR3, as DNA: TGTGCCAGCAGCTCTAGCGATCAAGAGACCCAGTACTTC. Its translation is CASSSSDQETQYF.